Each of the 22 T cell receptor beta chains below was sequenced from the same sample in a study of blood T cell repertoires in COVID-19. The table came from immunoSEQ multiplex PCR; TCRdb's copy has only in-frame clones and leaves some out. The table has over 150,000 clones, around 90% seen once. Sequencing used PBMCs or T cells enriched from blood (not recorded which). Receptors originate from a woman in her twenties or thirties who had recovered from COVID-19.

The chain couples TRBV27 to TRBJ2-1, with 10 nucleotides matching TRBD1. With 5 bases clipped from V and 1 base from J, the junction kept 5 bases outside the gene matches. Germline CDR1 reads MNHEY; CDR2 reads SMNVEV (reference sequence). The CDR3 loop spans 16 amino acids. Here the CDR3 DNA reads TGTGCCAGCAGTCCCCTGGACAGGGGGTCCTACAATGAGCAGTTCTTC. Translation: CASSPLDRGSYNEQFF.

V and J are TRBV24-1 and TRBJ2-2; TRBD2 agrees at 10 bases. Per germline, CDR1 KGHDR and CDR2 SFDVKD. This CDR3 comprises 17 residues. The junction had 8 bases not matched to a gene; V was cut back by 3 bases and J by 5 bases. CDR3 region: CATSDAKLAGKTGELFF. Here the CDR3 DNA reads TGTGCCACCAGTGATGCAAAACTAGCGGGAAAAACCGGGGAGCTGTTTTTT.

CDR3: CASSLRQGATEAFF. The CDR3 DNA is TGCGCCAGCAGCTTACGACAGGGGGCGACTGAAGCTTTCTTT. The chain is built from TRBV5-1 and TRBJ1-1; 10 positions match TRBD1. Trimming at V came to 2 bases and at J to 5 bases, leaving 3 bases not matched to a gene. The CDR3 has 14 amino acids. Germline values: CDR1 SGHRS, CDR2 YFSETQ.

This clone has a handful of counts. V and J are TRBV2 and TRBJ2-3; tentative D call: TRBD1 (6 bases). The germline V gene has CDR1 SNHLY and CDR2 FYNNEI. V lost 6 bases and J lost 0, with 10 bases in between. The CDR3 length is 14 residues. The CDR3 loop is CASRAQGSTDTQYF. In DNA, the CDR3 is TGTGCCAGCAGAGCACAGGGAAGCACAGATACGCAGTATTTT.

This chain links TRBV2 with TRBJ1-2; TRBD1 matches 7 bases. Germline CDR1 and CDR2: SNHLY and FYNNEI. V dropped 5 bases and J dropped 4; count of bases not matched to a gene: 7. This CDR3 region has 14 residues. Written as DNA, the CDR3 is TGTGCCAGCAGTTTGCAGGGGGACTTCTATGGCTACACCTTC. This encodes CASSLQGDFYGYTF.

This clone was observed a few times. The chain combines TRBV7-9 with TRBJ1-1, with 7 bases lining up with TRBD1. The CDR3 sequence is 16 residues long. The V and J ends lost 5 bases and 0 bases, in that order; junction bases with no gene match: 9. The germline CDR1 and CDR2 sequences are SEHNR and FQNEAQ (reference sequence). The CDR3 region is CASSGSPGQMNTEAFF. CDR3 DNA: TGTGCCAGCAGCGGATCGCCGGGACAGATGAACACTGAAGCTTTCTTT.

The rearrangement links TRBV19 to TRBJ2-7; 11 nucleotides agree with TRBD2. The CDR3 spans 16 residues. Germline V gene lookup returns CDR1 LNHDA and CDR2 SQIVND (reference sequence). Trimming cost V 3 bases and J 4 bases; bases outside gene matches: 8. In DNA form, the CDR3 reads TGTGCCAGTAGTATTTATAGCGGGAGGGCCGGTTACGAGCAGTACTTC. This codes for CASSIYSGRAGYEQYF.

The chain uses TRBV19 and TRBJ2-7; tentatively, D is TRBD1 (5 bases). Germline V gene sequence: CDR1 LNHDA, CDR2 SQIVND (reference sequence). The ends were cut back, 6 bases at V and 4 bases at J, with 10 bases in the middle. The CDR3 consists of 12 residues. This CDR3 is CASRGDRYEQYF. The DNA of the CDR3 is TGTGCCAGTAGGGGTGACAGATACGAGCAGTACTTC.

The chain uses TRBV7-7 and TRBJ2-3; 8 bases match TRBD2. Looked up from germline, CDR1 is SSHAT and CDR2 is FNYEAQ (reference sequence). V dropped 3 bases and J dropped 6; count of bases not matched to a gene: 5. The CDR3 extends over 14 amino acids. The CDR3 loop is CASSFSGERDTQYF. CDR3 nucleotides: TGTGCCAGCAGCTTTAGCGGGGAAAGGGATACGCAGTATTTT.

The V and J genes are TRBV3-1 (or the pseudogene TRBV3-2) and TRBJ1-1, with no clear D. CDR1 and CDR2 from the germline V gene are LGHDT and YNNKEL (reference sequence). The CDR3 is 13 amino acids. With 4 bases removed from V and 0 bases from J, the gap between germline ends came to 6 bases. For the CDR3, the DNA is TGTGCCAGCAGCCCCCGGTTGAACACTGAAGCTTTCTTT. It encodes CASSPRLNTEAFF.

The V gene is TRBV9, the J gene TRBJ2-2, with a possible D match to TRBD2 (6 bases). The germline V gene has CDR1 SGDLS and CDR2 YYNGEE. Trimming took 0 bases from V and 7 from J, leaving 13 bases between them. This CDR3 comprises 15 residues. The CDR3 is CASSVGPTEGGELFF. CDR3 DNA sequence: TGTGCCAGCAGCGTAGGCCCTACGGAGGGCGGGGAGCTGTTTTTT. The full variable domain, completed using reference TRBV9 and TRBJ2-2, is DSGVTQTPKHLITATGQRVTLRCSPRSGDLSVYWYQQSLDQGLQFLIQYYNGEERAKGNILERFSAQQFPDLHSELNLSSLELGDSALYFCASSVGPTEGGELFFGEGSRLTVL.

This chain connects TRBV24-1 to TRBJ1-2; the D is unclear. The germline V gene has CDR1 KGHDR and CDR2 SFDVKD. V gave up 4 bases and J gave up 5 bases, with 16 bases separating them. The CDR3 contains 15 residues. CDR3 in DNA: TGTGCCACCAGTGAGAGTTGGAACGGCGGGTATGGCTACACCTTC. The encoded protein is CATSESWNGGYGYTF.

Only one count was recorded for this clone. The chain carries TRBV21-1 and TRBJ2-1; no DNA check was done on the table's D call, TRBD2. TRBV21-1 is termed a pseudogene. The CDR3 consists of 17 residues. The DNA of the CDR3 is TGTGCCAGCAGCAAACCGCGACTAGCGGGGGCACCGGGGGAGCAGTTCTTC. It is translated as CASSKPRLAGAPGEQFF.

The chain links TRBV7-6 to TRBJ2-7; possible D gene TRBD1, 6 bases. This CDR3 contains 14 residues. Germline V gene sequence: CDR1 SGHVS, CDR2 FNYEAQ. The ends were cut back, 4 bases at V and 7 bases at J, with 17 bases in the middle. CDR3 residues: CASSSRIQGREQYF. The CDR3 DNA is TGTGCCAGCAGCTCGAGGATACAGGGTAGGGAGCAGTACTTC. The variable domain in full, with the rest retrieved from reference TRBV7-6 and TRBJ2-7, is GAGVSQSPRYKVTKRGQDVALRCDPISGHVSLYWYRQALGQGPEFLTYFNYEAQQDKSGLPNDRFSAERPEGSISTLTIQRTEQRDSAMYRCASSSRIQGREQYFGPGTRLTVT.

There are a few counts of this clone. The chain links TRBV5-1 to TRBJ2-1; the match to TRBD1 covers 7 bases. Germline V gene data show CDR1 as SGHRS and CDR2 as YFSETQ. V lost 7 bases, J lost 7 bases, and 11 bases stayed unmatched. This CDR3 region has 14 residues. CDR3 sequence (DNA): TGCGCCAGCTTCGACAGGGAAGGTTGGAATGAGCAGTTCTTC. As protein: CASFDREGWNEQFF.

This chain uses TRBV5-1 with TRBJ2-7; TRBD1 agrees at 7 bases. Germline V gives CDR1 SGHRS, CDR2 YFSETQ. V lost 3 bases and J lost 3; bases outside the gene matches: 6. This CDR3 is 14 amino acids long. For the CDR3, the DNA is TGCGCCAGCAGCTCGGTGACAGGGAGCTACGAGCAGTACTTC. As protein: CASSSVTGSYEQYF. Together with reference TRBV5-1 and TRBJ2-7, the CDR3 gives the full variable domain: KAGVTQTPRYLIKTRGQQVTLSCSPISGHRSVSWYQQTPGQGLQFLFEYFSETQRNKGNFPGRFSGRQFSNSRSEMNVSTLELGDSALYLCASSSVTGSYEQYFGPGTRLTVT.

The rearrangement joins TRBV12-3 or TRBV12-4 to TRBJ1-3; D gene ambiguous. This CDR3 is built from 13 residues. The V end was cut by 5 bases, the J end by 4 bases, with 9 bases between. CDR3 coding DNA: TGTGCCAGCAGTCCGACGGGGGGAAACACCATATATTTT. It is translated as CASSPTGGNTIYF.

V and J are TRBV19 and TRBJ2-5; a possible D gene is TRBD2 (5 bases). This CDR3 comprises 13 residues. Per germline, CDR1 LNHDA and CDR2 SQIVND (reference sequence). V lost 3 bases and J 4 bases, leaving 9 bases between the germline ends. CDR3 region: CASSIRTGETQYF. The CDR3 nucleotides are TGTGCCAGTAGTATCCGGACTGGAGAGACCCAGTACTTC.

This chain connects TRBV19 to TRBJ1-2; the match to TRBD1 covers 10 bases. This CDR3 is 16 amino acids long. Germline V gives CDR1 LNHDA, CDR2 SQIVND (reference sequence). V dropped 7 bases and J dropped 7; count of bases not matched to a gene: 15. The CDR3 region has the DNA TGTGCCAGTACGCCTCTGAGGGGACAGGGGATTGGTGGCTACACCTTC. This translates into CASTPLRGQGIGGYTF.

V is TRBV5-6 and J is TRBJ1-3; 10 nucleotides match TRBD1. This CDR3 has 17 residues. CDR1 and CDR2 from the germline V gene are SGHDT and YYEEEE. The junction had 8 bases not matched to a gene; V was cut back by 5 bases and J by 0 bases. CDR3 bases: TGTGCCAGCAGTCGCCGGGACAGGGGCGCCTCTGGAAACACCATATATTTT. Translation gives CASSRRDRGASGNTIYF.

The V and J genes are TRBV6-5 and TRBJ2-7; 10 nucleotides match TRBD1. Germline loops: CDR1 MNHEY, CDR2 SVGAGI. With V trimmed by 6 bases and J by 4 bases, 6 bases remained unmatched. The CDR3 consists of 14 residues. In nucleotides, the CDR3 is TGTGCCAGCAGCCTAGGACAGGGGGGGTACGAGCAGTACTTC. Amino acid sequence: CASSLGQGGYEQYF.

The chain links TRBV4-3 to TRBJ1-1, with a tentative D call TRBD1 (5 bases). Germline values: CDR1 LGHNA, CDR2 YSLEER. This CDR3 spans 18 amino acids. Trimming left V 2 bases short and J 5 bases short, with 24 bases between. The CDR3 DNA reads TGCGCCAGCAGCCAACATGTCGTGTCGGACACCCGTTTGACTGAAGCTTTCTTT. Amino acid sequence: CASSQHVVSDTRLTEAFF.